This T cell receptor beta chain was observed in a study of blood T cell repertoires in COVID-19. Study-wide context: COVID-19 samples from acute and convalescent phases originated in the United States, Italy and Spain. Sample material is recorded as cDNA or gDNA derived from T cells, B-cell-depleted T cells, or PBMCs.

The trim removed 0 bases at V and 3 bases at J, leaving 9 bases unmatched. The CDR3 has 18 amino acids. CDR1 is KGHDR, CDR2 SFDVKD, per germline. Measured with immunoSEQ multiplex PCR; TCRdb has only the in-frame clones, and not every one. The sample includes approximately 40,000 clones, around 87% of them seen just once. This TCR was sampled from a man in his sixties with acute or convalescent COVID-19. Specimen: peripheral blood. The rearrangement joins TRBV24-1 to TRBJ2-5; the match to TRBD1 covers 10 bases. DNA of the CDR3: TGTGCCACCAGTGATTTGTGGGACAGGGGCGGGAGGAAAGAGACCCAGTACTTC. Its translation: CATSDLWDRGGRKETQYF.